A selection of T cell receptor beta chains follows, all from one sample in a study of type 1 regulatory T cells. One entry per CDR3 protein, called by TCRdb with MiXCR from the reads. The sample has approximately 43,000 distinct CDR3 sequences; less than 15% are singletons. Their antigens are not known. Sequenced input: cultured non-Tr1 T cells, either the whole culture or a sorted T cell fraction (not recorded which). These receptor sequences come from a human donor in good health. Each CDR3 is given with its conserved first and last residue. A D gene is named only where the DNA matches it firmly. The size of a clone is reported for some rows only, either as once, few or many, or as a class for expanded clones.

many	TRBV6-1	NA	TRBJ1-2	TGTGCCAGCAGTGAAGGGACGTATGGCTACACCTTC	CASSEGTYGYTF
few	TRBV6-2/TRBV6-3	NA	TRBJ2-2	TGTGCCAGCCTAAATCAGAACACCGGGGAGCTGTTTTTT	CASLNQNTGELFF
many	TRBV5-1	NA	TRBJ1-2	TGCGCCAGCAGCCTGTTTGGGGACGGCTACACCTTC	CASSLFGDGYTF
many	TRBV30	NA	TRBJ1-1	TGTGCCTGGAGTTTAGATACTGAAGCTTTCTTT	CAWSLDTEAFF
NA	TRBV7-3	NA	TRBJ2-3	TGTGCCAGCAGCTTTGGGGCGGGTCCCACAGATACGCAGTATTTT	CASSFGAGPTDTQYF
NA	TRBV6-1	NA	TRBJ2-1	TGTGCCAGCAGTTGGGGGGGGCTAAATGAGCAGTTCTTC	CASSWGGLNEQFF
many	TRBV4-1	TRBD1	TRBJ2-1	TGCGCCAGCAGCCAAACAGGGGCCGTGATTGAGCAGTTCTTC	CASSQTGAVIEQFF
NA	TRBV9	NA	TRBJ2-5	TGTGCCAGCAGCGTAGAGGCTCTCGGGATAGAGACCCAGTACTTC	CASSVEALGIETQYF
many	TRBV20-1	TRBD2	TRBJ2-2	TGCAGTGCTAGACTAGGGACTAGAGGTTCCGGGGAGCTGTTTTTT	CSARLGTRGSGELFF
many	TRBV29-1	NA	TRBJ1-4	TGCAGCGTTCCCCAGGGGTCCTCTAATGAAAAACTGTTTTTT	CSVPQGSSNEKLFF
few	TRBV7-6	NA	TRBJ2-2	TGTGCCGGCAGCAAAGGACCCAGCACCGGGGAGCTGTTTTTT	CAGSKGPSTGELFF
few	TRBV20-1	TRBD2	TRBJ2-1	TGCAGTGCTAGAGGAGCAGCGGGAGTATTTAATGAGCAGTTCTTC	CSARGAAGVFNEQFF
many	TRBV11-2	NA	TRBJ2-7	TGTGCCAGCAGCTTAGATTTCGGAACCGGCTACGAGCAGTACTTC	CASSLDFGTGYEQYF
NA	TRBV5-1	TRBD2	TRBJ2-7	TGCGCCAGCAGCTTGGCCCGGACTAGCGGGAGATCGGCCTACGAGCAGTACTTC	CASSLARTSGRSAYEQYF
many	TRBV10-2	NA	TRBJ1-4	TGCGCCAGCAGTCCCTCCTATGAAAAACTGTTTTTT	CASSPSYEKLFF
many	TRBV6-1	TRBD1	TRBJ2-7	TGTGCCAGCAGCCGGGACAGGGGGCAAGAGCAGTACTTC	CASSRDRGQEQYF
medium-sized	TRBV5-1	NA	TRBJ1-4	TGCGCCAGCAGCTCCGGACCGGGTGAAAAACTGTTTTTT	CASSSGPGEKLFF
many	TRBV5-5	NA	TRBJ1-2	TGTGCCAGCAGCTTGGTATCCCTAGATTATGGCTACACCTTC	CASSLVSLDYGYTF
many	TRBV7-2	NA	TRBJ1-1	TGTGCCAGCAGGAAGACAGGACTGACCGGGGCCACTGAAGCTTTCTTT	CASRKTGLTGATEAFF
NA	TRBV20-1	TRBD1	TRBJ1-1	TGCAGTGCTAGGGAATTGACAGGGGGCACTGAAGCTTTCTTT	CSARELTGGTEAFF
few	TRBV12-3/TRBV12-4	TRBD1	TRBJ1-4	TGTGCCAGCAGCGAAAGAGAGGGGGCGACTAATGAAAAACTGTTTTTT	CASSEREGATNEKLFF
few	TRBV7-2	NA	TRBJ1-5	TGTGCCAGCAGCTTAGTTACGGATAGCAATCAGCCCCAGCATTTT	CASSLVTDSNQPQHF
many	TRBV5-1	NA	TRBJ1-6	TGCGCCAGCAGCTCCACGGGGGGCGCACCCCTCCACTTT	CASSSTGGAPLHF
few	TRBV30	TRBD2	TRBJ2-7	TGTGCCTGGAGATTGGCGGGAGGTGAGCAGTACTTC	CAWRLAGGEQYF